These 24 T cell receptor beta chains were all obtained from the same sample, sequenced in a study of T cell repertoires in cytomegalovirus infection (dated by TCRdb to the late 2010s). Their antigens are not known. TCRdb shows the sequencer as Illumina HiSeq 1500. The public reads were run again by TCRdb, first through fastp at Q25 and then through MiXCR, and only productive beta chains were kept. Rows with a matching CDR3 protein are joined into one entry that keeps the most common DNA and genes. The sample yields 110,000 to 150,000 distinct CDR3 sequences; 32% were counted once. The leading ten clones occupy around 50% of the sample. The sample's treatment or condition label, decoded: in vitro stimulation with specific CMV peptide epitopes to enrich CMV-specific T cells. Specimen: CD8+ T cells from cultured PBMCs, collected from culture after CMV antigen stimulation. These receptors were collected from a human donor in good health (CMV status not recorded). Some clones in this sample may be carry-over from other donors' samples.

Only a few counts were recorded for this clonotype. The chain recombines TRBV27 with TRBJ2-3; 10 positions agree with TRBD2. The V gene end was trimmed by 6 bases and the J gene end by 2 bases; junction bases not matched to a gene: 8. This CDR3 has 16 residues. Per the germline V gene, CDR1 is MNHEY and CDR2 is SMNVEV (reference sequence). The CDR3 is CASRPIAGGFTDTQYF. In DNA form, the CDR3 reads TGTGCCAGCAGACCCATAGCGGGGGGCTTCACAGATACGCAGTATTTT.

The chain has TRBV5-4 and TRBJ2-2; the D gene is possibly TRBD2 (5 bases). V was pared by 1 base and J by 7 bases, with 11 bases between. The CDR3 contains 14 residues. Germline loops: CDR1 SGHNT, CDR2 YYREEE (reference sequence). CDR3 coding DNA: TGTGCCAGCAGCTTGACCGGACTCGGCGGGGAGCTGTTTTTT. It yields the protein CASSLTGLGGELFF.

This clonotype was detected many times. The chain recombines TRBV7-2 with TRBJ2-1; D call uncertain. CDR1 is SGHTA, CDR2 FQGNSA, per germline. This CDR3 contains 14 residues. V lost 7 bases, J lost 6 bases, and 16 bases lay in between. The CDR3: CASTPGGSGNEQFF. CDR3 DNA sequence: TGTGCCAGCACCCCCGGCGGATCCGGCAATGAGCAGTTCTTC.

This clonotype has at least ten counts. This rearrangement joins TRBV12-3 or TRBV12-4 to TRBJ2-5; D may be TRBD1 (5 bases). CDR3 length: 14 residues. Trimming cost V 7 bases and J 4 bases, with 16 bases left between them. The CDR3 nucleotides are TGTGCCAGCACCAACTTAGGGGTGGTAGAGACCCAGTACTTC. Translating it yields CASTNLGVVETQYF.

With regard to this clonotype: One base away lies a much larger clone, so this may be a sequencing read error. This chain's CDR3 is CASSLVAGLANSYEQYF. CDR3 DNA sequence: TGTGCCAGCAGCTTAGTAGCGGGACTAGCGAACTCCTACGAGCAGTACTTC. The gene calls are TRBV7-2 and TRBJ2-7; the match to TRBD2 covers 10 bases. The CDR3 runs 17 residues. From germline, CDR1 is SGHTA and CDR2 FQGNSA. Germline trimming cut 1 base from V and 0 bases from J; bases unmatched to any gene: 6.

CDR3 sequence (DNA): TGTGCCAGCAGCCCCAGCATATCTCAGGGATGGAACACTGAAGCTTTCTTT. This translates into CASSPSISQGWNTEAFF. This chain uses TRBV9 with TRBJ1-1; tentative D call: TRBD1 (5 bases). Germline CDR1 and CDR2: SGDLS and YYNGEE. V was pared by 4 bases and J by 1 base, with 20 bases between. The CDR3 is 17 residues long.

This sequence joins TRBV7-6 and TRBJ1-2; D call uncertain. Germline loops: CDR1 SGHVS, CDR2 FNYEAQ. V lost 4 bases, J lost 2 bases, and 14 bases lay in between. The CDR3 contains 15 residues. In nucleotides, the CDR3 is TGTGCCAGCAGCTCACCGATTAGTGCGAACTATGGCTACACCTTC. Translation: CASSSPISANYGYTF.

This clonotype was counted only a few times. The rearrangement links TRBV4-1 to TRBJ1-1; D gene unclear. V gave up 0 bases and J gave up 1 base, with 12 bases separating them. The germline V gene encodes CDR1 MGHRA and CDR2 YSYEKL. This CDR3 contains 16 residues. CDR3 DNA sequence: TGCGCCAGCAGCCAAGATCCCGGACTTAGGAACACTGAAGCTTTCTTT. Amino acids: CASSQDPGLRNTEAFF.

This clonotype was counted at least ten times. V and J are TRBV7-8 and TRBJ2-3; TRBD1 or TRBD2 may be the D gene (5 bases each). Germline CDR1 and CDR2: SGHVS and FQNEAQ. The CDR3 spans 15 residues. Trimming shortened V by 7 bases and J by 0 bases, and 14 bases separated the two germline ends. The CDR3 here is CASIRGQLSTDTQYF. The DNA for the CDR3 is TGTGCCAGCATCCGGGGCCAGCTTAGCACAGATACGCAGTATTTT.

This chain connects TRBV7-9 to TRBJ2-3; tentatively, D is TRBD1 (6 bases). Germline lookup yields CDR1 SEHNR and CDR2 FQNEAQ (reference sequence). The V gene lost 3 bases and the J gene lost 0 bases, with 13 bases spanning the gap. The CDR3 has 16 amino acids. In DNA, the CDR3 is TGTGCCAGCAGCTTCTTGGACAGAGCTAGCACAGATACGCAGTATTTT. This sequence encodes CASSFLDRASTDTQYF.

The CDR3 DNA sequence: TGCAGCGTTGAAGGTGGTAGCGGGGGGGCCTACAATGAGCAGTTCTTC. Translation gives CSVEGGSGGAYNEQFF. The genes are TRBV29-1 and TRBJ2-1, with 11 bases aligning to TRBD2. Trimming at V came to 1 base and at J to 2 bases, leaving 4 bases not matched to a gene. Per the germline V gene, CDR1 is SQVTM and CDR2 is ANQGSEA. The CDR3 runs to 16 residues.

The V and J genes are TRBV27 and TRBJ2-1, with 8 bases lining up with TRBD2. The CDR3 runs to 15 residues. Per the germline V gene, CDR1 is MNHEY and CDR2 is SMNVEV (reference sequence). V gave up 7 bases and J gave up 1 base; unmatched junction bases: 6. The DNA for the CDR3 is TGTGCCAGCACCATGTCGGGAGGGTCCTACAATGAGCAGTTCTTC. Translated: CASTMSGGSYNEQFF.

V is TRBV2 and J is TRBJ2-7; 7 bases match TRBD1. From germline, CDR1 is SNHLY and CDR2 FYNNEI. V dropped 11 bases and J dropped 6; count of bases not matched to a gene: 7. The CDR3 spans 11 residues. The CDR3 nucleotides are TGTGCCTATCGACAGGGCGGCGAGCAGTACTTC. Protein product: CAYRQGGEQYF.

This chain connects TRBV29-1 to TRBJ2-5; 13 nucleotides match TRBD2. V shed 3 bases and J 4 bases; nucleotides not matched to a gene: 14. This CDR3 comprises 18 residues. In germline, CDR1 is SQVTM, CDR2 ANQGSEA. CDR3 loop: CSVDSVTSGGSVGETQYF. For the CDR3, the DNA is TGCAGCGTTGATTCCGTGACTAGCGGGGGGTCGGTGGGAGAGACCCAGTACTTC.

This CDR3 reads CASSFWAGGYEQYF. CDR3 nucleotides: TGTGCCAGCAGTTTTTGGGCAGGAGGCTACGAGCAGTACTTC. This chain uses TRBV27 with TRBJ2-7, with D possibly being TRBD2 (5 bases). Trimming stripped 3 bases from V and 3 bases from J, with 12 bases between. The CDR3 runs to 14 residues. Germline V gene lookup returns CDR1 MNHEY and CDR2 SMNVEV (reference sequence).

This clonotype was observed a few times. V and J are TRBV27 and TRBJ2-7; D is unclear. The germline V gene has CDR1 MNHEY and CDR2 SMNVEV (reference sequence). The CDR3 contains 13 residues. Trimming took off 6 bases at V and 0 bases at J, with 9 bases between the two ends. CDR3 sequence: CASSPAPSYEQYF. CDR3 in DNA: TGTGCCAGCAGCCCCGCCCCCTCCTACGAGCAGTACTTC.

The chain has TRBV7-9 and TRBJ1-4, with D possibly matching TRBD1 (5 bases). Germline CDR1 is SEHNR and CDR2 is FQNEAQ (reference sequence). Trimming shortened V by 5 bases and J by 4 bases, and 14 bases separated the two germline ends. This CDR3 comprises 15 residues. The CDR3 sequence is CASSAEDSLNEKLFF. The CDR3 DNA reads TGTGCCAGCAGCGCCGAAGACAGCCTTAATGAAAAACTGTTTTTT.

CDR3 DNA sequence: TGTGCCAGCAGCTCGACCCTGACAGGGGTCGACACTGAAGCTTTCTTT. Translation: CASSSTLTGVDTEAFF. The chain has TRBV7-9 and TRBJ1-1, with 8 bases matching TRBD1. Trimming took 4 bases from V and 3 from J; bases not matched to a gene: 10. Germline V gives CDR1 SEHNR, CDR2 FQNEAQ (reference sequence). There are 16 residues in the CDR3.

The rearrangement links TRBV6-5 to TRBJ1-2; maybe TRBD1 (5 bases). Germline CDR1 is MNHEY and CDR2 is SVGAGI. Deletions cut 6 bases from V and 8 bases from J, with 13 bases between. CDR3 length: 12 amino acids. In nucleotides, the CDR3 is TGTGCCAGCAGAACGCCGGGGGAAGGCTACACCTTC. It yields the protein CASRTPGEGYTF.

The chain is built from TRBV7-9 and TRBJ2-7, with D unresolved. The germline V gene has CDR1 SEHNR and CDR2 FQNEAQ (reference sequence). This CDR3 has 14 residues. Trimming took 4 bases from V and 5 from J, leaving 15 bases between them. In DNA form, the CDR3 reads TGTGCCAGCAGCTGGGGTCCGACACCCCACGAGCAGTACTTC. Translation gives CASSWGPTPHEQYF. Complete variable domain (other parts from reference TRBV7-9 and TRBJ2-7): DTGVSQNPRHKITKRGQNVTFRCDPISEHNRLYWYRQTLGQGPEFLTYFQNEAQLEKSRLLSDRFSAERPKGSFSTLEIQRTEQGDSAMYLCASSWGPTPHEQYFGPGTRLTVT.

The CDR3 DNA follows: TGTGCCAGCAGGGCCCTCCATGGCTACACCTTC. Its protein product is CASRALHGYTF. The rearrangement joins TRBV5-6 to TRBJ1-2; unclear D gene. The germline gives CDR1 SGHDT, CDR2 YYEEEE. Trimming removed 5 bases at V and 6 bases at J, with 8 bases between. This CDR3 is built from 11 residues.

This chain uses TRBV2 with TRBJ1-1; D is undetermined. The CDR3 is 12 residues long. CDR1 SNHLY and CDR2 FYNNEI come from the germline V gene. V was shortened by 4 bases and J by 0 bases, with 3 bases between the two germline ends. CDR3 sequence (DNA): TGTGCCAGCAGTGTTTTGAACACTGAAGCTTTCTTT. Residues: CASSVLNTEAFF.

This clonotype was detected only a few times. The CDR3 bases are TGTGCCAGTGCCGGGACAGGGAGTTACGAGCAGTACTTC. Translation gives CASAGTGSYEQYF. The rearrangement links TRBV2 to TRBJ2-7; 9 nucleotides match TRBD1. J gave up 4 bases and V 9 bases, and 7 bases lay outside the gene matches. This CDR3 has 13 residues. From germline, CDR1 is SNHLY and CDR2 FYNNEI.

The chain joins TRBV6-5 to TRBJ2-7; D perhaps matches TRBD1 (5 bases). Germline V lookup: CDR1 MNHEY, CDR2 SVGAGI. Trimming pared 0 bases from V and 1 base from J, leaving 10 bases between. The length of the CDR3 is 15 residues. Here the CDR3 reads CASSYSIQGSYEQYF. For the CDR3, the DNA is TGTGCCAGCAGTTACTCGATTCAGGGTTCCTACGAGCAGTACTTC.